This T cell receptor beta chain was found in a study of Graves' ophthalmopathy and Graves' hyperthyroidism. Study-wide results and limits: Blood shared most expanded thyroid clonotypes above 0.001 frequency.

A few counts support this clonotype. Its antigen is undetermined. Trimming took off 7 bases at V and 2 bases at J, with 10 bases between the two ends. The length of the CDR3 is 13 residues. Germline CDR1 is SGHTA and CDR2 is FQGNSA. Amplified material comprised TCR beta CDR3 regions derived from RNA transcripts. First-round RT-PCR with HTBI primers preceded a second-round multiplex PCR. From the multiplex PCR reads, TCRdb called clonotypes with MiXCR, one entry per CDR3 protein. The sample has about 620,000 distinct CDR3 sequences, 22% seen once. V usage is TRBV7-2 and J usage is TRBJ2-3; no clear D. The receptor was isolated from a woman under 30 with stable Graves' hyperthyroidism. Some clones in this sample may be carry-over from other donors' samples. Sequenced material: peripheral blood. CDR3 region: CASNIVPTDTQYF. In DNA form, the CDR3 reads TGTGCCAGCAACATAGTCCCCACAGATACGCAGTATTTT. The full variable domain, completed using reference TRBV7-2 and TRBJ2-3, is GAGVSQSPSNKVTEKGKDVELRCDPISGHTALYWYRQSLGQGLEFLIYFQGNSAPDKSGLPSDRFSAERTGGSVSTLTIQRTQQEDSAVYLCASNIVPTDTQYFGPGTRLTVL.